Given below is one T cell receptor beta chain in context. Its antigen is unidentified. V shed 5 bases, J shed 6 bases, and the junction held 11 bases outside the gene matches. The CDR3 is 16 amino acids. In germline, CDR1 is SNHLY, CDR2 FYNNEI. The data were taken from a study of cytomegalovirus exposure and HLA in healthy donors. Study-wide points: There were reportedly fewer N-insertions in an Asian-associated ancestry cluster than the roughly 700-donor mean, in a later analysis. With high specificity and sensitivity, the classifier reportedly diagnosed cytomegalovirus status.

The PCR was carried out with 60 Vbeta primers and 13 Jbeta primers. This table comes from immunoSEQ multiplex PCR, and its TCRdb copy is limited to in-frame clones, with some not included. The sample comprises around 120,000 clones, about 83% of which are singletons, and 2.7% rests with the top ten. The V and J genes are TRBV2 and TRBJ2-1, with 9 positions matching TRBD2. The material sequenced was PBMCs. This TCR was sampled from a woman in her forties in good health and CMV-seropositive. In nucleotides, the CDR3 is TGTGCCAGCAGTACCCTTCCGGGCGGGGGGGCCAATGAGCAGTTCTTC. Translated: CASSTLPGGGANEQFF.